One and the same sample provided the 20 T cell receptor beta chains below, sequenced in a study of OX40 agonist ivuxolimab in advanced cancers. The table came from immunoSEQ multiplex PCR; TCRdb's copy has only in-frame clones and leaves some out. The sample includes some 41,000 clones, about 89% of them seen just once. This specimen consisted of CD4+ or CD8+ T cells sorted from blood, obtained in a trial of the OX40 agonist ivuxolimab. These receptor sequences come from an adult with an advanced solid tumor such as melanoma, head and neck, liver or kidney cancer.

The rearrangement uses TRBV10-3 and TRBJ1-5, with D unclear. V lost 5 bases and J lost 3, with 11 bases in between. The CDR3 runs to 14 residues. CDR1 is ENHRY and CDR2 is SYGVKD in the germline V gene. The CDR3 sequence: CAISQDGYNQPQHF. In nucleotides, the CDR3 is TGTGCCATCAGTCAGGACGGGTACAATCAGCCCCAGCATTTT.

The chain is built from TRBV5-6 and TRBJ1-1, with D maybe TRBD1 (6 bases). The CDR3 totals 14 residues. V was pared by 4 bases and J by 5 bases, with 15 bases between. The germline CDR1 and CDR2 sequences are SGHDT and YYEEEE. The CDR3 DNA reads TGTGCCAGCAGCCTACTCACAGGGAGGACTGAAGCTTTCTTT. This sequence encodes CASSLLTGRTEAFF.

The chain is built from TRBV9 and TRBJ2-1; D unclear. Trimming took 0 bases from V and 3 from J, leaving 7 bases between them. CDR1 and CDR2 (germline): SGDLS, YYNGEE. This CDR3 spans 14 amino acids. The CDR3 nucleotides read TGTGCCAGCAGCGTAGTTGGCAACTACAATGAGCAGTTCTTC. Translating it yields CASSVVGNYNEQFF.

The chain employs TRBV5-1 and TRBJ2-6; 7 bases line up with TRBD1. This CDR3 has 16 amino acids. CDR1 is SGHRS and CDR2 is YFSETQ in the germline V gene. J was trimmed by 0 bases and V by 2 bases; bases with no gene match: 2. The CDR3 is CASSLGQDSGANVLTF. CDR3 nucleotides: TGCGCCAGCAGCTTAGGACAGGACTCTGGGGCCAACGTCCTGACTTTC.

CDR3 region: CASRVQGRGSGNTIYF. The CDR3 DNA follows: TGTGCCAGTAGGGTCCAAGGCAGGGGCTCTGGAAACACCATATATTTT. This chain connects TRBV19 to TRBJ1-3, with D possibly matching TRBD1 (6 bases). The germline V gene has CDR1 LNHDA and CDR2 SQIVND (reference sequence). V lost 6 bases to trimming and J lost 0 bases, with 15 bases between them. The CDR3 has 16 amino acids.

The chain recombines TRBV4-2 with TRBJ2-1; D not resolved. CDR1 and CDR2 from the germline V gene are LGHNA and YNFKEQ. This CDR3 has 12 amino acids. V was trimmed by 1 base and J by 7 bases, leaving 5 bases between them. CDR3 DNA sequence: TGTGCCAGCAGCCAAGGGGAAAATGAGCAGTTCTTC. Protein: CASSQGENEQFF.

V is TRBV10-1 and J is TRBJ2-7; D is possibly TRBD1 (5 bases). The germline V and J ends were trimmed by 2 bases and 10 bases, with 9 bases remaining between them. This CDR3 is 11 amino acids long. Germline V gene data show CDR1 as WNHNN and CDR2 as SYGVQD (reference sequence). The CDR3 region is CASSEKGIQYF. The CDR3 DNA follows: TGCGCCAGCAGTGAGAAGGGGATTCAGTACTTC.

CDR3 in amino acids: CASRLGASYNSPLHF. CDR3 in DNA: TGTGCCAGCAGGTTGGGAGCTTCCTATAATTCACCCCTCCACTTT. This chain connects TRBV27 to TRBJ1-6; D ambiguous. The CDR3 spans 15 residues. V was pared by 6 bases and J by 1 base, with 10 bases between. Germline V gene sequence: CDR1 MNHEY, CDR2 SMNVEV (reference sequence).

This clone occurred a few times. V and J are TRBV6-1 and TRBJ1-2; 7 bases agree with TRBD1. Losses at the gene ends were 2 bases for V and 7 bases for J; bases not matched to a gene: 10. Germline lookup yields CDR1 MNHNS and CDR2 SASEGT. The CDR3 is made up of 15 amino acids. The DNA for the CDR3 is TGTGCCAGCAGTGAAATACAAGGACAGGTCGGTGGCTACACCTTC. Protein sequence: CASSEIQGQVGGYTF.

The rearrangement joins TRBV2 to TRBJ1-4; 8 bases fit TRBD1. CDR3 length: 16 amino acids. The V and J ends lost 2 bases and 5 bases, in that order; junction bases with no gene match: 7. Germline V gives CDR1 SNHLY, CDR2 FYNNEI. CDR3 nucleotides: TGTGCCAGCAGTGAACTGGCCGGGACAGGAAATGAAAAACTGTTTTTT. It translates to CASSELAGTGNEKLFF.

The V call is TRBV9, the J call TRBJ2-6, with D uncertain. The V end lost 0 bases, the J end lost 0 bases, and 10 bases lay between the germline ends. Germline V lookup: CDR1 SGDLS, CDR2 YYNGEE. This CDR3 spans 17 amino acids. CDR3: CASSVGRPFSGANVLTF. CDR3 sequence (DNA): TGTGCCAGCAGCGTAGGCCGTCCGTTCTCTGGGGCCAACGTCCTGACTTTC.

J is TRBJ2-2 and V is TRBV6-6, with 9 bases lining up with TRBD1. This CDR3 region has 16 residues. The V segment lost 0 bases and the J segment 7 bases; nucleotides outside the gene matches: 6. The germline V gene encodes CDR1 MNHNY and CDR2 SVGAGI (reference sequence). In DNA, the CDR3 is TGTGCCAGCAGTTACTCCTCACAGGGGGCTAACGGGGAGCTGTTTTTT. Translation: CASSYSSQGANGELFF.

The V gene is TRBV30, the J gene TRBJ2-7; 7 bases agree with TRBD2. Looked up from germline, CDR1 is GTSNPN and CDR2 is SVGIG (reference sequence). This CDR3 spans 15 amino acids. J was trimmed by 3 bases and V by 3 bases; bases with no gene match: 11. Here the CDR3 DNA reads TGTGCCTGGAGGAGCGGGATTCTTTATTTCTACGAGCAGTACTTC. Protein: CAWRSGILYFYEQYF.

The chain joins TRBV30 to TRBJ2-5; D might be TRBD2 (5 bases). The germline gives CDR1 GTSNPN, CDR2 SVGIG (reference sequence). Trimming pared 0 bases from V and 1 base from J, leaving 15 bases between. This CDR3 contains 16 residues. CDR3 region: CAWSVLQRRGQETQYF. The CDR3 nucleotides are TGTGCCTGGAGTGTCCTCCAACGACGGGGCCAAGAGACCCAGTACTTC.

The chain combines TRBV5-1 with TRBJ2-3; D is perhaps TRBD2 (5 bases). CDR3 length: 11 amino acids. Germline CDR1 is SGHRS and CDR2 is YFSETQ. V was clipped by 4 bases and J by 6 bases, with 6 bases between them. The CDR3 bases are TGCGCCAGCAGCCGGGATGATACGCAGTATTTT. It codes for CASSRDDTQYF.

The chain links TRBV30 to TRBJ2-3; weak D call: TRBD2 (7 bases). The CDR3 contains 16 residues. V lost 5 bases and J lost 3, with 21 bases in between. Looked up from germline, CDR1 is GTSNPN and CDR2 is SVGIG (reference sequence). CDR3 DNA sequence: TGTGCCTGGGTAGAGGGGGGGAGGGCCGGGACAGATACGCAGTATTTT. Translated: CAWVEGGRAGTDTQYF.

This chain joins TRBV18 and TRBJ2-5; 8 bases fit TRBD1. This CDR3 has 16 residues. Germline V gene lookup returns CDR1 KGHSH and CDR2 LQKENI. J was trimmed by 5 bases and V by 0 bases; bases with no gene match: 8. The CDR3 coding sequence is TGTGCCAGCTCACCACCATCCAAGGACAGGGCTGAGACCCAGTACTTC. This sequence encodes CASSPPSKDRAETQYF.

In this sample, this clone turned up once. The chain employs TRBV4-1 and TRBJ2-1; D unresolved. CDR1 and CDR2 (germline): MGHRA, YSYEKL. The germline V and J ends were trimmed by 0 bases and 12 bases, with 12 bases remaining between them. This CDR3 is built from 13 residues. CDR3 loop: CASSQERVSWQFF. CDR3 in DNA: TGCGCCAGCAGCCAAGAACGGGTTTCATGGCAGTTCTTC.

This chain uses TRBV7-6 with TRBJ2-3, with D unresolved. CDR1 is SGHVS, CDR2 FNYEAQ, per germline. The CDR3 sequence is 15 residues long. The V gene lost 1 base and the J gene lost 4 bases, with 12 bases spanning the gap. The DNA of the CDR3 is TGTGCCAGCAGCTTAGACGGAGAGTACGCAGATACGCAGTATTTT. Its translation: CASSLDGEYADTQYF.

Here the CDR3 DNA reads TGTGCCAGCAGCCCTTCGAGGGCCTCGAACACTGAAGCTTTCTTT. Residues: CASSPSRASNTEAFF. V gene TRBV2 combines with J gene TRBJ1-1, with no clear D. Germline CDR1 reads SNHLY; CDR2 reads FYNNEI. CDR3 length equals 15 residues. Trimming removed 6 bases from V and 1 base from J, with 15 bases in between.